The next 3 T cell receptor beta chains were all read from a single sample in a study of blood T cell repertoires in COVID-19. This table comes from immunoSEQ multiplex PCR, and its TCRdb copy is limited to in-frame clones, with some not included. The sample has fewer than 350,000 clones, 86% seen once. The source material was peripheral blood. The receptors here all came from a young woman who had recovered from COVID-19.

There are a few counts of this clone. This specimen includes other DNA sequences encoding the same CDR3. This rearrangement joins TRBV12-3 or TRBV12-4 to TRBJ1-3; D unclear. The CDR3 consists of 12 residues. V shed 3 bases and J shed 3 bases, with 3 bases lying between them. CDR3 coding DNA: TGTGCCAGCAGTTTGAGTGGAAACACCATATATTTT. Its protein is CASSLSGNTIYF.

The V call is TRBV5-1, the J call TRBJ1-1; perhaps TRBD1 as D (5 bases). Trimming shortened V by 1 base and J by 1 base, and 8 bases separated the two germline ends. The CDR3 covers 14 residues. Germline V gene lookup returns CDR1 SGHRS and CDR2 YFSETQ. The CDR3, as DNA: TGCGCCAGCAGCTTGCTAGGGGAGAACACTGAAGCTTTCTTT. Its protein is CASSLLGENTEAFF.

The chain's CDR3 is CASSLKGTGVNTGELFF. CDR3 coding DNA: TGTGCCAGCAGCTTAAAAGGGACAGGGGTGAACACCGGGGAGCTGTTTTTT. The chain joins TRBV11-2 to TRBJ2-2; 10 nucleotides line up with TRBD1. The V gene's germline CDR1 is SGHAT and CDR2 FQNNGV. This CDR3 contains 17 residues. V lost 2 bases, J lost 1 base, and 4 bases stayed unmatched.